These 20 T cell receptor beta chains came from one sample sequenced in a study of beta chain features in type 1 diabetes. Expressed TCRB transcripts were sequenced after all isolated RNA was converted to cDNA. Sequenced by immunoSEQ multiplex PCR; TCRdb stores in-frame clones only, minus some. The profile covers about 340,000 clones, with roughly 12% appearing a single time and about 0.016% taken by the ten largest. The antigens these receptors bind are not known. Whole-study results and caveats: Shorter TCRB CDR3s, moderately but significantly so, marked every one of the four CD4+ subsets in Type 1 diabetes patients.

The source material was naive CD4+ T cells from blood. Receptor source: a woman under 30 with type 1 diabetes.

This clone has more than one count but fewer than ten. The identical CDR3 is also encoded by other nucleotide sequences in the sample. The rearrangement uses TRBV5-4 and TRBJ2-5; D is ambiguous. Germline CDR1 reads SGHNT; CDR2 reads YYREEE (reference sequence). The CDR3 runs 13 residues. The V end lost 0 bases, the J end lost 3 bases, and 6 bases lay between the germline ends. CDR3 nucleotides: TGTGCCAGCAGCTTGGGCGGTGAAGAGACCCAGTACTTC. The encoded protein is CASSLGGEETQYF.

This clone was seen a handful of times. The chain uses TRBV28 and TRBJ2-7, with D possibly being TRBD1 (6 bases). Germline loops: CDR1 MDHEN, CDR2 SYDVKM. The CDR3 totals 15 residues. Trimming left V 5 bases short and J 5 bases short, with 19 bases between. The CDR3 nucleotides are TGTGCCAGCAGTCCTGGACAGCTAACTACGGACGAGCAGTACTTC. Translated: CASSPGQLTTDEQYF.

This clone has a handful of counts. The V gene is TRBV6-1, the J gene TRBJ1-2, with 8 bases aligning to TRBD1. The CDR3 spans 15 residues. The J segment lost 4 bases and the V segment lost 3 bases, leaving 7 bases of the junction unmatched. Germline CDR1 reads MNHNS; CDR2 reads SASEGT. The CDR3 is CASSEQGATTYGYTF. CDR3 DNA sequence: TGTGCCAGCAGTGAGCAGGGGGCCACTACCTATGGCTACACCTTC.

This clone was picked up a small number of times. The chain joins TRBV7-9 to TRBJ1-4, with D tentatively TRBD1 (5 bases). The CDR3 contains 12 residues. V shed 5 bases and J shed 8 bases, with 9 bases lying between them. CDR1 is SEHNR and CDR2 is FQNEAQ in the germline V gene (reference sequence). CDR3 sequence reads: CASSTWTEKLFF. The CDR3 coding sequence is TGTGCCAGCAGCACCTGGACAGAAAAACTGTTTTTT. The full variable domain, completed using reference TRBV7-9 and TRBJ1-4, is DTGVSQNPRHKITKRGQNVTFRCDPISEHNRLYWYRQTLGQGPEFLTYFQNEAQLEKSRLLSDRFSAERPKGSFSTLEIQRTEQGDSAMYLCASSTWTEKLFFGSGTQLSVL.

This chain links TRBV16 with TRBJ2-5; D not resolved. CDR1 KGHSY and CDR2 FQNENV come from the germline V gene. This CDR3 has 14 residues. The ends were cut back, 8 bases at V and 1 base at J, with 14 bases in the middle. This CDR3 is CASRPARFQETQYF. Here the CDR3 DNA reads TGTGCCAGCCGGCCGGCCAGGTTCCAAGAGACCCAGTACTTC.

The CDR3 DNA reads as TGCAGTGCGACCAGGTCCTACGAGCAGTACTTC. It codes for CSATRSYEQYF. The rearrangement uses TRBV20-1 and TRBJ2-7; D not resolved. With 6 bases removed from V and 1 base from J, the gap between germline ends came to 7 bases. The CDR3 totals 11 residues. Germline V gene data show CDR1 as DFQATT and CDR2 as SNEGSKA (reference sequence).

The rearrangement uses TRBV7-2 and TRBJ2-3; 8 nucleotides line up with TRBD1. Per germline, CDR1 SGHTA and CDR2 FQGNSA. The CDR3 totals 19 residues. Trimming removed 5 bases from V and 0 bases from J; junction bases left unmatched: 16. Written as DNA, the CDR3 is TGTGCCAGCAGCACAACCAGGACAGGGTATCGCAGGAGCACAGATACGCAGTATTTT. It codes for CASSTTRTGYRRSTDTQYF.

This rearrangement joins TRBV19 to TRBJ1-2; 8 bases fit TRBD1. Germline loops: CDR1 LNHDA, CDR2 SQIVND (reference sequence). CDR3 size: 15 residues. V trimming: 3 bases; J trimming: 4 bases; junction bases outside the gene matches: 7. CDR3 in DNA: TGTGCCAGTAGTATGCCGGACAGGGTGGTCTATGGCTACACCTTC. Amino acid sequence: CASSMPDRVVYGYTF.

Only a few counts were recorded for this clone. The chain links TRBV7-2 to TRBJ2-5; 10 bases are a match to TRBD2. This CDR3 has 19 amino acids. V lost 1 base and J lost 0; bases outside the gene matches: 11. Germline V gene sequence: CDR1 SGHTA, CDR2 FQGNSA. CDR3 bases: TGTGCCAGCAGCTTAGAGGAGGCATCAAGCGGGAGGGACCAAGAGACCCAGTACTTC. As protein: CASSLEEASSGRDQETQYF.

This rearrangement joins TRBV28 to TRBJ1-1; 8 bases map to TRBD1. The germline V gene encodes CDR1 MDHEN and CDR2 SYDVKM. This CDR3 has 15 residues. With 6 bases clipped from V and 3 bases from J, the junction kept 9 bases outside the gene matches. The CDR3 DNA is TGTGCCAGCAGCTTTGGACAGGGCCGCGACACTGAAGCTTTCTTT. Amino acids: CASSFGQGRDTEAFF.

The chain uses TRBV30 and TRBJ2-5; D is possibly TRBD1 (6 bases). The J call may be wrong; the DNA end is better matched by TRBJ2-7. This CDR3 comprises 14 residues. Germline-derived CDR1 and CDR2 are GTSNPN and SVGIG (reference sequence). This CDR3 is CACLGRGSLYEQYF. The CDR3 bases are TGTGCCTGCCTGGGCAGGGGCTCCCTCTACGAGCAGTACTTC.

This clone came up a few times. The genes are TRBV15 and TRBJ1-3; D might be TRBD1 (5 bases). V dropped 1 base and J dropped 2 bases, with 9 bases sitting between them. CDR3 size: 15 residues. The germline V gene has CDR1 LNHNV and CDR2 YYDKDF (reference sequence). CDR3 DNA sequence: TGTGCCACCAGCAGAGCCTCAGGGCCTGGAAACACCATATATTTT. It yields the protein CATSRASGPGNTIYF.

This clone appeared a few times. The chain combines TRBV5-1 with TRBJ2-5; D gene uncertain. V gave up 4 bases and J gave up 2 bases, with 6 bases separating them. Germline V gene lookup returns CDR1 SGHRS and CDR2 YFSETQ. There are 12 residues in the CDR3. DNA for the CDR3: TGCGCCAGCAGCCCGAGGCAAGAGACCCAGTACTTC. The encoded protein is CASSPRQETQYF.

Here the CDR3 reads CSGGLAGVHEQYF. The CDR3 nucleotides read TGCAGCGGGGGACTAGCGGGAGTACACGAGCAGTACTTC. The rearrangement joins TRBV29-1 to TRBJ2-7; 14 nucleotides line up with TRBD2. V was clipped by 7 bases and J by 5 bases; unmatched bases: 4. The germline V gene has CDR1 SQVTM and CDR2 ANQGSEA. The length of the CDR3 is 13 residues.

This clone was observed a few times. The chain employs TRBV15 and TRBJ2-1, with 7 bases fitting TRBD2. CDR3 size: 16 residues. Germline CDR1 LNHNV, CDR2 YYDKDF (reference sequence). J lost 5 bases, V lost 0 bases, and 7 bases had no gene match. CDR3 in amino acids: CATSRDDGGSHNEQFF. CDR3 nucleotides: TGTGCCACCAGCAGAGATGACGGCGGGAGTCACAATGAGCAGTTCTTC.

This clone was seen a handful of times. The genes are TRBV28 and TRBJ2-7; TRBD1 agrees at 7 bases. The CDR3 runs to 14 residues. The junction had 9 bases not matched to a gene; V was cut back by 8 bases and J by 2 bases. The germline V gene encodes CDR1 MDHEN and CDR2 SYDVKM. The CDR3 loop reads CASQDPGQTYEQYF. In DNA, the CDR3 is TGTGCCAGCCAAGACCCGGGACAGACCTACGAGCAGTACTTC.

The chain has TRBV29-1 and TRBJ1-1; possible D gene TRBD1, 5 bases. CDR1 is SQVTM, CDR2 ANQGSEA, per germline. Trimming left V 8 bases short and J 5 bases short, with 12 bases between. This CDR3 comprises 11 residues. As DNA, the CDR3 is TGCAGCCCAATCAGGGTTACTGAAGCTTTCTTT. Translated, it gives CSPIRVTEAFF.

The gene calls are TRBV5-1 and TRBJ1-1; maybe TRBD1 (5 bases). Trimming removed 0 bases at V and 5 bases at J, with 11 bases between. The germline gives CDR1 SGHRS, CDR2 YFSETQ. The CDR3 consists of 14 residues. The CDR3 spells CASSLDHAGTEAFF. CDR3 sequence (DNA): TGCGCCAGCAGCTTGGACCATGCAGGGACTGAAGCTTTCTTT.

CDR3 in amino acids: CASSSEEGNTIYF. The DNA for the CDR3 is TGTGCCAGCAGCTCCGAGGAGGGAAACACCATATATTTT. The chain is built from TRBV6-5 and TRBJ1-3; D remains unclear. The CDR3 contains 13 residues. The V gene's germline CDR1 is MNHEY and CDR2 SVGAGI. Trimming stripped 6 bases from V and 4 bases from J, with 10 bases between.

The V and J genes are TRBV5-1 and TRBJ2-2, with TRBD1 matching 9 bases. Unmatched junction bases numbered 2, after V lost 5 bases and J lost 3 bases. The CDR3 covers 14 residues. CDR1 is SGHRS and CDR2 is YFSETQ in the germline V gene. As DNA, the CDR3 is TGCGCCAGCAGAACAGGGGGCGACACCGGGGAGCTGTTTTTT. Encoded protein: CASRTGGDTGELFF.